The subject of this entry is one TCR beta chain. This record comes from a study of blood T cell repertoires in COVID-19. In the original processing: Scientists estimated how many nucleated cells there were by amplifying reference gene primers. Generated by immunoSEQ multiplex PCR, the TCRdb table keeps only in-frame clones and is missing some. V, J and clone size are those of that table, while D and trimming were read from the DNA. The sample holds 250,000 or so clones; roughly 82% are singletons and the top ten take approximately 13%. This CDR3 region has 14 residues. CDR1 and CDR2 (germline): KGHSH, LQKENI. V shed 6 bases and J shed 4 bases, with 15 bases lying between them.

This receptor was taken from a man older than 75 with acute or convalescent COVID-19. The chain has TRBV18 and TRBJ1-1; D remains ambiguous. The sample consisted of peripheral blood. The CDR3 region is CASSPGSHPTEAFF. The DNA of the CDR3 is TGTGCCAGCTCCCCCGGTAGCCATCCCACTGAAGCTTTCTTT. The entire variable domain, with the rest obtained from reference TRBV18 and TRBJ1-1, is as follows: NAGVMQNPRHLVRRRGQEARLRCSPMKGHSHVYWYRQLPEEGLKFMVYLQKENIIDESGMPKERFSAEFPKEGPSILRIQQVVRGDSAAYFCASSPGSHPTEAFFGQGTRLTVV.